This entry lists 25 T cell receptor beta chains sequenced from one sample in a study of T cells after yellow fever vaccination. A single record per CDR3 protein comes from TCRdb applying MiXCR to the 5' RACE reads. The sample contains about 230,000 distinct CDR3 sequences, approximately 6.8% of which appear only once. This sample comprised CD4+ T cells sorted from PBMCs, obtained on the day of the yellow fever booster vaccination. The receptors originated from a man aged 30-40 years who received the YFV17D yellow fever vaccine.

This clonotype was seen at least ten times. J is TRBJ2-7 and V is TRBV7-8; TRBD1 might be the D (6 bases). CDR1 and CDR2 (germline): SGHVS, FQNEAQ. The CDR3 length is 12 residues. V was shortened by 6 bases and J by 13 bases, with 19 bases between the two germline ends. The CDR3 DNA reads TGTGCCAGCAGTTCTTATACAGGGCGTCTCTACTTC. This codes for CASSSYTGRLYF.

This chain connects TRBV20-1 to TRBJ2-2, with D perhaps assigned TRBD1 or TRBD2 (5 bases each). This CDR3 comprises 15 residues. V shed 4 bases and J shed 1 base, with 13 bases lying between them. Looked up from germline, CDR1 is DFQATT and CDR2 is SNEGSKA (reference sequence). The CDR3 DNA follows: TGCAGTGCTAAATCGGGACCCAGGAACACCGGGGAGCTGTTTTTT. Residues: CSAKSGPRNTGELFF.

This clonotype came up a few times. The chain uses TRBV2 and TRBJ1-4, with 7 bases matching TRBD1. The germline CDR1 and CDR2 sequences are SNHLY and FYNNEI. Trimming removed 11 bases from V and 8 bases from J; junction bases left unmatched: 11. This CDR3 comprises 13 residues. The chain's CDR3 is CAFTEGAPEKLFF. Written as DNA, the CDR3 is TGTGCCTTTACCGAGGGGGCCCCGGAAAAACTGTTTTTT.

This clonotype was counted at least ten times. V and J are TRBV11-2 and TRBJ2-1; D perhaps matches TRBD2 (6 bases). Per germline, CDR1 SGHAT and CDR2 FQNNGV. The ends were cut back, 4 bases at V and 10 bases at J, with 23 bases in the middle. The CDR3 has 16 residues. In nucleotides, the CDR3 is TGTGCCAGCAGCTCCTCGGGAGCGAGGAGGGTCGTCGAGCAGTTCTTC. Translation: CASSSSGARRVVEQFF.

The J gene is TRBJ2-5, the V gene TRBV5-1, with TRBD2 matching 8 bases. In germline, CDR1 is SGHRS, CDR2 YFSETQ. The V segment lost 3 bases and the J segment 2 bases; nucleotides outside the gene matches: 3. The CDR3 runs 14 residues. CDR3: CASSSSGSQETQYF. In nucleotides, the CDR3 is TGCGCCAGCAGCTCAAGCGGGAGTCAAGAGACCCAGTACTTC.

The J gene is TRBJ2-2, the V gene TRBV7-8, with 8 nucleotides matching TRBD2. Trimming cost V 5 bases and J 4 bases; bases outside gene matches: 9. The CDR3 totals 16 residues. Germline V gives CDR1 SGHVS, CDR2 FQNEAQ. DNA for the CDR3: TGTGCCAGCAGCGCCACTAGCGGTTCGGTCACCGGGGAGCTGTTTTTT. Residues: CASSATSGSVTGELFF.

There are many counts of this clonotype. V and J are TRBV20-1 and TRBJ2-7; D not certain. The CDR3 length is 9 residues. V was pared by 7 bases and J by 6 bases, with 7 bases between. Germline assignment: CDR1 DFQATT and CDR2 SNEGSKA (reference sequence). CDR3 sequence reads: CSVLSEQYF. In DNA, the CDR3 is TGCAGTGTATTAAGCGAGCAGTACTTC.

V and J are TRBV6-1 and TRBJ2-7; 8 positions agree with TRBD2. The CDR3 consists of 14 residues. Germline V gene lookup returns CDR1 MNHNS and CDR2 SASEGT. After removal of 7 bases from V and 2 bases from J, the junction contained 7 bases not matched to a gene. The CDR3 spells CASTPGGRTYEQYF. The CDR3 region has the DNA TGTGCCAGCACCCCCGGCGGGAGGACCTACGAGCAGTACTTC.

This clonotype was detected many times. The V gene is TRBV2, the J gene TRBJ2-5; D may be TRBD1 (5 bases). In germline, CDR1 is SNHLY, CDR2 FYNNEI. This CDR3 has 13 amino acids. V was trimmed by 2 bases and J by 9 bases, leaving 13 bases between them. In DNA form, the CDR3 reads TGTGCCAGCAGTGAAATGCGGCAAGGGGCCCAGTACTTC. This gives the protein CASSEMRQGAQYF.

A few counts support this clonotype. J is TRBJ2-5 and V is TRBV7-9; no firm D call. The germline CDR1 and CDR2 sequences are SEHNR and FQNEAQ (reference sequence). CDR3 size: 13 residues. V lost 6 bases and J lost 1, with 9 bases in between. The DNA of the CDR3 is TGTGCCAGCAGGTCGAATGGCCAAGAGACCCAGTACTTC. The encoded protein is CASRSNGQETQYF.

This clonotype was recorded a few times. The chain carries TRBV6-1 and TRBJ1-4; D remains ambiguous. V was shortened by 5 bases and J by 0 bases, with 16 bases between the two germline ends. Germline loops: CDR1 MNHNS, CDR2 SASEGT. The CDR3 is made up of 17 amino acids. CDR3 DNA: TGTGCCAGCAGTAGATTAGACGGTCTAGCAACTAATGAAAAACTGTTTTTT. It is translated as CASSRLDGLATNEKLFF.

This clonotype was seen more than once but under ten times. The V and J genes are TRBV20-1 and TRBJ2-1, with 14 nucleotides matching TRBD2. The CDR3 sequence is 14 residues long. Germline V CDR1 and CDR2: DFQATT, SNEGSKA (reference sequence). V dropped 6 bases and J dropped 9; count of bases not matched to a gene: 7. CDR3 bases: TGCAGTGCAGCCGGGACTAGCGGGAGTATTGAGCAGTTCTTC. Translation: CSAAGTSGSIEQFF.

This clonotype was seen more than once but under ten times. The chain employs TRBV9 and TRBJ2-1; D may be TRBD1 (6 bases). Germline CDR1 SGDLS, CDR2 YYNGEE. Trimming pared 3 bases from V and 7 bases from J, leaving 20 bases between. CDR3 length: 16 amino acids. The CDR3 is CASSAGPGTFLNEQFF. The CDR3 DNA reads as TGTGCCAGCAGCGCAGGGCCCGGGACATTTTTGAATGAGCAGTTCTTC.

The CDR3 DNA reads as TGTGCCACCAGTGACACTACAGGGGTGGATGAGCAGTTCTTC. Its protein product is CATSDTTGVDEQFF. The J gene is TRBJ2-1, the V gene TRBV24-1, with 7 nucleotides matching TRBD1. Germline V gene lookup returns CDR1 KGHDR and CDR2 SFDVKD. The length of the CDR3 is 14 residues. Trimming took 4 bases from V and 8 from J; bases not matched to a gene: 7.

V usage is TRBV30 and J usage is TRBJ2-7; D is perhaps TRBD1 (5 bases). CDR1 and CDR2 from the germline V gene are GTSNPN and SVGIG (reference sequence). The length of the CDR3 is 14 residues. The V gene lost 5 bases and the J gene lost 3 bases, with 17 bases spanning the gap. CDR3 nucleotides: TGTGCCTGGCGCACAGGCCGGTTTGGCTACGAGCAGTACTTC. This encodes CAWRTGRFGYEQYF.

The chain uses TRBV7-3 and TRBJ2-6; D is unresolved. Germline loops: CDR1 SGHTA, CDR2 FQGTGA. This CDR3 region has 18 residues. The germline V and J ends were trimmed by 3 bases and 0 bases, with 15 bases remaining between them. The CDR3 loop reads CASSLTRQRLSGANVLTF. For the CDR3, the DNA is TGTGCCAGCAGCTTGACCCGGCAGCGCCTCTCTGGGGCCAACGTCCTGACTTTC.

The rearrangement links TRBV19 to TRBJ1-5, with 8 bases lining up with TRBD1. The CDR3 covers 16 residues. With V trimmed by 8 bases and J by 4 bases, 13 bases remained unmatched. The germline V gene has CDR1 LNHDA and CDR2 SQIVND (reference sequence). The CDR3 DNA reads as TGTGCCAGTCTCGAGTTAAGACAGGGGTTGAATCAGCCCCAGCATTTT. Translation gives CASLELRQGLNQPQHF.

This clonotype was detected many times. The chain couples TRBV18 to TRBJ2-7, with D possibly TRBD2 on 5 matching bases. Germline V CDR1 and CDR2: KGHSH, LQKENI. V gave up 0 bases and J gave up 3 bases, with 12 bases separating them. CDR3 length: 15 residues. This chain's CDR3 is CASSPPGLAVYEQYF. CDR3 nucleotides: TGTGCCAGCTCACCACCGGGTCTAGCCGTCTACGAGCAGTACTTC.

V usage is TRBV3-1 and J usage is TRBJ1-1; D is uncertain. CDR1 and CDR2 from the germline V gene are LGHDT and YNNKEL (reference sequence). Trimming shortened V by 0 bases and J by 1 base, and 9 bases separated the two germline ends. This CDR3 contains 15 residues. CDR3 bases: TGTGCCAGCAGCCAAGATGGCCGAACGAACACTGAAGCTTTCTTT. As protein: CASSQDGRTNTEAFF.

This clonotype appeared many times. The V gene is TRBV6-5, the J gene TRBJ1-4; no reliable D call. Germline assignment: CDR1 MNHEY and CDR2 SVGAGI. This CDR3 is 12 amino acids long. The ends were cut back, 6 bases at V and 5 bases at J, with 7 bases in the middle. CDR3 residues: CASRTGNEKLFF. For the CDR3, the DNA is TGTGCCAGCAGGACGGGGAATGAAAAACTGTTTTTT.

The CDR3 DNA is TGTGCCAGCAGTCAGAATCCCACCTGGAATGAGCAGTTCTTC. As protein: CASSQNPTWNEQFF. The chain employs TRBV2 and TRBJ2-1; D remains unclear. Germline loops: CDR1 SNHLY, CDR2 FYNNEI. The germline V and J ends were trimmed by 5 bases and 7 bases, with 15 bases remaining between them. The CDR3 runs to 14 residues.

The gene calls are TRBV12-3 or TRBV12-4 and TRBJ1-6; 8 positions match TRBD1. Trimming at V came to 6 bases and at J to 7 bases, leaving 5 bases not matched to a gene. The CDR3 totals 14 residues. The chain's CDR3 is CASRKTGENSPLHF. In nucleotides, the CDR3 is TGTGCCAGCAGAAAGACAGGGGAGAATTCACCCCTCCACTTT.

This clonotype has at least ten counts. The chain uses TRBV18 and TRBJ2-3, with unresolved D. The germline gives CDR1 KGHSH, CDR2 LQKENI. CDR3 length: 13 amino acids. The V end was cut by 1 base, the J end by 4 bases, with 6 bases between. Here the CDR3 reads CASSPLRADTQYF. The CDR3 nucleotides are TGTGCCAGCTCACCACTAAGGGCAGATACGCAGTATTTT.

This clonotype showed up just a few times. V gene TRBV3-1 combines with J gene TRBJ2-1; D remains unclear. Per germline, CDR1 LGHDT and CDR2 YNNKEL (reference sequence). CDR3 length: 15 residues. V was pared by 1 base and J by 9 bases, with 16 bases between. Here the CDR3 DNA reads TGTGCCAGCAGCCAAGTGTACCTCGAGATGAGTGAGCAGTTCTTC. The encoded protein is CASSQVYLEMSEQFF.

Ten or more counts support this clonotype. The V gene is TRBV10-3, the J gene TRBJ1-2; D call uncertain. The CDR3 runs 12 residues. CDR1 and CDR2 from the germline V gene are ENHRY and SYGVKD. Trimming took 3 bases from V and 14 from J, leaving 16 bases between them. Here the CDR3 reads CAISEGVARWTF. The CDR3 DNA reads as TGTGCCATCAGTGAAGGTGTTGCCAGGTGGACCTTC.